Listed below are T cell receptor beta chains from one sample, sequenced in a study of immune cell composition in non-small cell lung cancer. The table came from immunoSEQ multiplex PCR; TCRdb's copy has only in-frame clones and leaves some out. The sample consists of around 10,000 clones, 50% to 75% of them appearing once. Input material: lung tumor tissue. The receptors stem from a human donor with non-small cell lung cancer. The CDR3 runs from the conserved cysteine through the conserved F or W. A D gene is named only where the DNA matches it firmly. Expanded clones get a size class; other rows say once, few or many, or leave the size out.

J	V	size	D	CDR3	DNA
TRBJ1-3	TRBV7-2	NA	TRBD1	CASSTRQGVLSGNTIYF	TGTGCCAGCAGCACCAGACAGGGGGTGCTCTCTGGAAACACCATATATTTT
TRBJ2-7	TRBV7-2	large	NA	CASSLALTDPSYEQYF	TGTGCCAGCAGCTTAGCTTTGACAGATCCTTCCTACGAGCAGTACTTC
TRBJ2-7	TRBV14	NA	TRBD2	CASSRLAVGREQYF	TGTGCCAGCAGCCGACTAGCGGTCGGACGGGAGCAGTACTTC
TRBJ2-7	TRBV10-2	NA	TRBD2	CASKSSSGGSYEQYF	TGCGCCAGCAAATCCTCTAGCGGGGGGTCCTACGAGCAGTACTTC
TRBJ2-7	TRBV25-1	NA	NA	CARPLQDNPYEQYF	TGTGCCAGGCCCCTACAAGACAACCCCTACGAGCAGTACTTC
TRBJ1-5	TRBV5-8	NA	NA	CASSLAPERAQHF	TGTGCCAGCAGCTTGGCCCCAGAACGGGCCCAGCATTTT
TRBJ2-7	TRBV9	NA	NA	CASSVDVRGYEQYF	TGTGCCAGCAGCGTAGATGTCAGGGGCTACGAGCAGTACTTC
TRBJ2-5	TRBV18	few	TRBD1	CASSRDSQETQYF	TGTGCCAGCTCTCGGGACAGCCAAGAGACCCAGTACTTC
TRBJ1-4	TRBV5-1	NA	NA	CASSLQGRQEGEKLFF	TGCGCCAGCAGCTTGCAAGGACGGCAGGAGGGTGAAAAACTGTTTTTT
TRBJ1-5	TRBV11-2	NA	NA	CASSSGQFNQPQHF	TGTGCCAGCAGCTCCGGACAGTTCAATCAGCCCCAGCATTTT
TRBJ2-7	TRBV18	few	TRBD1	CASSPGTVFSYEQYF	TGTGCCAGCTCACCAGGGACAGTCTTCTCCTACGAGCAGTACTTC
TRBJ2-5	TRBV4-3	NA	TRBD2	CASSPGLAGLQETQYF	TGCGCCAGCAGCCCAGGACTAGCGGGCCTCCAAGAGACCCAGTACTTC
TRBJ2-2	TRBV18	once	TRBD1	CATDRANTGELFF	TGTGCCACCGACAGGGCGAACACCGGGGAGCTGTTTTTT
TRBJ2-2	TRBV9	NA	TRBD2	CASTGLADNTGELFF	TGTGCCAGCACAGGACTAGCGGACAACACCGGGGAGCTGTTTTTT
TRBJ2-7	TRBV29-1	NA	NA	CSATAVGLEQYF	TGCAGCGCCACCGCGGTAGGCCTTGAGCAGTACTTC
TRBJ2-4	TRBV5-8	NA	NA	CASSPQLAKNIQYF	TGTGCCAGCAGCCCACAGCTAGCCAAAAACATTCAGTACTTC
TRBJ2-7	TRBV7-8	NA	NA	CASSLEQGGSYEQYF	TGTGCCAGCAGCTTAGAACAGGGTGGATCCTACGAGCAGTACTTC
TRBJ2-3	TRBV19	NA	TRBD1	CASSPGQETDTQYF	TGTGCCAGTAGTCCGGGACAGGAAACAGATACGCAGTATTTT
TRBJ2-2	TRBV27	NA	TRBD1	CASRTGFGELFF	TGTGCCAGCAGGACAGGGTTCGGGGAGCTGTTTTTT
TRBJ2-7	TRBV28	few	NA	CASSIQTYEQYF	TGTGCCAGCAGTATACAGACCTACGAGCAGTACTTC
TRBJ2-5	TRBV6-1	NA	TRBD2	CASSERTSARETQYF	TGTGCCAGCAGTGAAAGGACTAGCGCCAGGGAGACCCAGTACTTC
TRBJ1-5	TRBV19	NA	NA	CASTSRGNQPQHF	TGTGCCAGTACCTCCAGGGGCAATCAGCCCCAGCATTTT
TRBJ2-7	TRBV11-3	few	NA	CASSLSGDGREQYF	TGTGCCAGCAGCCTGTCCGGGGATGGACGGGAGCAGTACTTC
TRBJ2-1	TRBV7-8	NA	TRBD2	CASSFQGLAGGLNEQFF	TGTGCCAGCAGCTTCCAGGGACTAGCGGGAGGTCTAAATGAGCAGTTCTTC
TRBJ2-1	TRBV9	NA	TRBD1	CASSPRDRAPNYNEQFF	TGTGCCAGCAGCCCTCGCGACAGGGCCCCTAATTACAATGAGCAGTTCTTC
TRBJ1-4	TRBV6-6	NA	NA	CASQARVGSEKLFF	TGTGCCAGTCAGGCGCGGGTAGGGTCTGAAAAACTGTTTTTT
TRBJ1-4	TRBV11-3	NA	TRBD1	CASSPLQGEGYEKLFF	TGTGCCAGCAGCCCACTACAGGGGGAAGGGTATGAAAAACTGTTTTTT
TRBJ2-7	TRBV6-5	few	NA	CASSVGRAGYEQYF	TGTGCCAGCTCAGTGGGGCGTGCAGGCTACGAGCAGTACTTC
TRBJ2-1	TRBV11-2	NA	TRBD1	CASSFSPGQVGYNEQFF	TGTGCCAGCAGCTTTTCACCAGGACAGGTAGGGTACAATGAGCAGTTCTTC
TRBJ1-1	TRBV4-2	NA	NA	CASSRGGEANTEAFF	TGTGCCAGCAGCCGGGGGGGGGAGGCGAACACTGAAGCTTTCTTT
TRBJ2-1	TRBV7-9	NA	TRBD1	CASSPGGSYNEQFF	TGTGCCAGCAGCCCAGGGGGCTCCTACAATGAGCAGTTCTTC
TRBJ2-5	TRBV7-2	once	TRBD1	CASSSGQGQETQYF	TGTGCCAGCAGCTCGGGACAGGGTCAAGAGACCCAGTACTTC
TRBJ1-1	TRBV6-5	NA	TRBD1	CASRERQGMPEAFF	TGTGCCAGCAGGGAGAGACAGGGTATGCCTGAAGCTTTCTTT
TRBJ2-7	TRBV7-9	NA	NA	CASSLAGHEQYF	TGTGCCAGCAGCTTAGCGGGCCACGAGCAGTACTTC
TRBJ2-1	TRBV7-2	NA	TRBD1	CASSPGTGVGEQFF	TGTGCCAGCAGCCCCGGGACAGGGGTAGGCGAGCAGTTCTTC
TRBJ2-5	TRBV7-9	NA	NA	CASSLAEAAQETQYF	TGTGCCAGCAGCTTAGCGGAGGCTGCTCAAGAGACCCAGTACTTC
TRBJ1-4	TRBV7-2	NA	NA	CASSQNRGGEKLFF	TGTGCCAGCAGCCAGAATAGGGGAGGCGAAAAACTGTTTTTT
TRBJ1-3	TRBV11-2	NA	NA	CASSFRSRGNTIYF	TGTGCCAGCAGCTTCCGCAGTCGTGGAAACACCATATATTTT
TRBJ2-2	TRBV4-2	NA	TRBD2	CASSPGTSMAGELFF	TGTGCCAGCAGCCCCGGGACTAGCATGGCCGGGGAGCTGTTTTTT
TRBJ1-2	TRBV7-3	NA	TRBD1	CASSFPYRTGRWTGYTF	TGTGCCAGCAGCTTCCCCTATCGGACAGGGAGGTGGACTGGCTACACCTTC
TRBJ2-5	TRBV29-1	NA	TRBD2	CSVEEPGGETQYF	TGCAGCGTTGAGGAACCGGGGGGGGAGACCCAGTACTTC
TRBJ1-1	TRBV15	NA	TRBD1	CATTLGTGAGTEAFF	TGTGCCACTACCCTGGGGACAGGGGCGGGCACTGAAGCTTTCTTT
TRBJ2-3	TRBV5-5	NA	TRBD1	CASREQGGSTDTQYF	TGTGCCAGCAGAGAACAGGGGGGTAGCACAGATACGCAGTATTTT